The rows below give T cell receptor beta chains drawn from one sample of a study of regulatory T cells in long-lasting Graves disease. TCRdb re-called the multiplex PCR reads with MiXCR, one entry per CDR3 protein. Counted here are about 560,000 distinct CDR3 sequences, approximately 16% occurring once; the ten biggest clones make up approximately 12%. This sample also belongs to another study, concerning T cells in Graves' hyperthyroidism and ophthalmopathy.

Sequenced here: peripheral blood mononuclear cells (PBMCs), sampled at new diagnosis, from a patient treated with antithyroid drugs. All receptors derive from a man aged 18-30 years with Graves disease. Each CDR3 is given with its conserved first and last residue. Clone size, where shown, is once, few, many, or a class for clones that have expanded.

>many|TRBV11-2
CASSSSGSMDEQYF
>.|TRBV6-4
CASSVGVASYNEQFF
>many|TRBV7-9
CASSLGPAGGPLDTQYF
>many|TRBV6-1
CASESLSRPADTQYF
>many|TRBV5-1
CASSLVQGVEEQYF
>many|TRBV3-1
CASSSGGRDTEAFF
>few|TRBV11-2
CASSLRSTIYF
>many|TRBV11-2
CASSLVEGLGGGEQYF
>few|TRBV2
CASKAGDTREQYF
>many|TRBV2
CASNRDGAGPTYNEQFF
>few|TRBV20-1
CSARGRDSTDTQYF
>.|TRBV20-1
CSAKGSYNEQFF
>many|TRBV27
CASSLQGGPYEQYF
>many|TRBV10-3
CATRDRGYEQYF
>.|TRBV6-2/TRBV6-3
CASRDYHETQYF
>.|TRBV10-3
CAISEPQLAEKRDEQFF
>.|TRBV20-1
CSARTSGGSGYEQYF
>many|TRBV3-1
CASSPWTVDSPLHF
>few|TRBV10-3
CAISGTSNEKLFF
>many|TRBV12-3/TRBV12-4
CASSQTPLGAYEQYF
>.|TRBV19
CASSIRTSEGGELFF
>few|TRBV6-2/TRBV6-3
CASSHTSGSSYNEQFF
>few|TRBV18
CASSPSEGGHYEQYF
>few|TRBV11-3
CASSLEWAGEATDTQYF
>many|TRBV11-2
CASSLRLYYEQYF
>few|TRBV7-9
CASKAGLPETQYF
>.|TRBV9
CASSVGEGGTYNEQFF
>.|TRBV7-2
CASSLGHLSRYEQYF
>many|TRBV6-2/TRBV6-3
CASNPPRGTGAETQYF
>many|TRBV27
CASSLSSPGLAGTYEQYF
>many|TRBV27
CASSLSGLAGVVSYEQYF
>.|TRBV7-9
CASTHRGGATNEKLFF
>.|TRBV20-1
CSARGQGAPSGQPQHF
>.|TRBV7-9
CASSFAGTGEKLFF
>few|TRBV11-1
CASSLASAGQGDYGYTF
>few|TRBV20-1
CSASPPPGQGNEKLFF
>.|TRBV25-1
CASSESGTEAFF
>.|TRBV11-3
CASSFRGNTGELFF
>.|TRBV5-6
CASSLSETGYGQPQHF
>few|TRBV20-1
CSASVSRNTGELFF
>many|TRBV20-1
CSASVGGGYNEQFF
>few|TRBV28
CASSDTGQPGPTDTQYF
>many|TRBV3-1
CASSQTGTSGISDTQYF
>.|TRBV6-1
CASSPLARTDTQYF
>many|TRBV15
CATSNRGALDYGYTF
>many|TRBV6-1
CASSQGGVSQETQYF
>.|TRBV20-1
CSASKQGVSPLHF
>many|TRBV27
CASSLNVWLNTEAFF
>.|TRBV7-9
CASSLRREANYNEQFF
>.|TRBV3-1
CASSQEARVNTEAFF
>once|TRBV28
CASSLAQPTEAFF
>.|TRBV4-2
CASSQEDVSYSGANVPTF
>many|TRBV2
CASSPPVRSTDTQYF
>many|TRBV28
CASRRDTDTQYF
>few|TRBV29-1
CSVEGQHEKLFF
>few|TRBV7-9
CASRTTLYGHEQYF
>few|TRBV9
CASSVESGTNNEQFF
>few|TRBV6-5
CASSYFHNTGELFF